These 5 T cell receptor beta chains originate from one sample sequenced in a study of T cells in Graves' hyperthyroidism and ophthalmopathy. Amplification targeted TCR beta CDR3 regions from RNA transcripts. The study used the HTBI primer set for a first-round RT-PCR of the TCR CDR3. TCRdb itself ran the multiplex PCR reads through MiXCR, one entry per CDR3 protein. The sample consists of some 510,000 distinct CDR3 sequences, roughly 20% of them appearing once. Sequenced: blood. The receptors come from a man between 18 and 29 years old with Graves' hyperthyroidism.

This clonotype showed up many times. The chain joins TRBV6-2 or TRBV6-3 to TRBJ2-7; 9 bases match TRBD1. The CDR3 has 14 residues. The germline V gene encodes CDR1 MNHEY and CDR2 SVGEGT. With 6 bases clipped from V and 2 bases from J, the junction kept 5 bases outside the gene matches. CDR3 nucleotide sequence: TGTGCCAGCAGAAGGACAGGGGCAACCTACGAGCAGTACTTC. Its protein is CASRRTGATYEQYF.

The chain is built from TRBV6-1 and TRBJ2-7, with D uncertain. V was clipped by 6 bases and J by 0 bases, with 15 bases between them. The CDR3 spans 15 residues. CDR1 and CDR2 (germline): MNHNS, SASEGT. Here the CDR3 DNA reads TGTGCCAGCAGCCCTAGACTGGAAAGCTCCTACGAGCAGTACTTC. Protein sequence: CASSPRLESSYEQYF.

This clonotype was recorded a few times. This sequence joins TRBV24-1 and TRBJ1-1, with D perhaps matching TRBD1 (6 bases). Germline V lookup: CDR1 KGHDR, CDR2 SFDVKD. V gave up 3 bases and J gave up 5 bases, with 15 bases separating them. This CDR3 is built from 15 residues. The DNA of the CDR3 is TGTGCCACCAGTGATGAGGGGGGCGCGGGTACTGAAGCTTTCTTT. Protein sequence: CATSDEGGAGTEAFF.

This clonotype was seen repeatedly, ten times or more. The chain joins TRBV6-1 to TRBJ2-5; D remains unclear. The CDR3 spans 15 residues. V lost 4 bases, J lost 4 bases, and 16 bases lay in between. Germline CDR1 reads MNHNS; CDR2 reads SASEGT. In DNA form, the CDR3 reads TGTGCCAGCAGTGGCTCTGACCGGGTGGGAGAGACCCAGTACTTC. Its translation is CASSGSDRVGETQYF.

This chain links TRBV14 with TRBJ1-2; D may be TRBD1 (5 bases). Germline CDR1 SGHDN, CDR2 FVKESK. With 2 bases removed from V and 8 bases from J, the gap between germline ends came to 15 bases. This CDR3 has 14 amino acids. CDR3 nucleotide sequence: TGTGCCAGCAGCCAAAATAGGGGCGCAAGCGGCTACACCTTC. This sequence encodes CASSQNRGASGYTF.